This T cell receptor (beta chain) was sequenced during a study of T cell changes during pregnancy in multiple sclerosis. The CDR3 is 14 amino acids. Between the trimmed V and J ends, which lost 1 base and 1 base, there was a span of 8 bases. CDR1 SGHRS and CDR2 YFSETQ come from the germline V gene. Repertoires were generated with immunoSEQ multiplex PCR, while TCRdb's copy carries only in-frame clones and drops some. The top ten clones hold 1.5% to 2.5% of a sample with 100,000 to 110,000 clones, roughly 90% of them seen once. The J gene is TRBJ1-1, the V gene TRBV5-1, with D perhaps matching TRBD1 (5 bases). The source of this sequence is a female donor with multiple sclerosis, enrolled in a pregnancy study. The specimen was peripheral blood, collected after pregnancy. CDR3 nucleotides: TGCGCCAGCAGCTTGCGTAGGGGGAACACTGAAGCTTTCTTT. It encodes CASSLRRGNTEAFF.